Given below is one TCR beta chain in context. Its target is not known. This sample is drawn from a study of OX40 agonist ivuxolimab in advanced cancers. Study-level information: Administration of intravenous ivuxolimab to patients occurred every 2 weeks at 0.01 to 10 mg/kg. Whole-study results and caveats: Expanded clones belonging to CD8+ T cells outnumbered, on average, those of CD4+.

TCRdb's table, derived via immunoSEQ multiplex PCR, lists solely in-frame clones and lacks some. The sample records about 50,000 clones, roughly 84% being singletons. This CDR3 has 13 amino acids. The ends lost 5 bases at V and 3 bases at J; junction bases unmatched: 5. Germline CDR1 and CDR2: GTSNPN and SVGIG (reference sequence). Specimen: CD4+ or CD8+ T cells sorted from blood, collected in a trial of the OX40 agonist ivuxolimab. This chain joins TRBV30 and TRBJ2-5; 8 bases match TRBD2. This receptor was taken from an adult with an advanced solid tumor such as melanoma, head and neck, liver or kidney cancer. The CDR3 coding sequence is TGTGCCTGGCGACGGGGGGGCAAAGAGACCCAGTACTTC. It codes for CAWRRGGKETQYF.